This T cell receptor beta chain was retrieved from a study of T cells after yellow fever vaccination. Points from the study as a whole: A small proportion of clonotypes was detected in both the CD4 and CD8 compartments. Weaker in magnitude, the secondary response showed a faster peak on day 5 versus 15.

Trimming removed 4 bases at V and 9 bases at J, with 21 bases between. The germline CDR1 and CDR2 sequences are MDHEN and SYDVKM. This CDR3 spans 15 amino acids. On this clonotype itself: Its antigen remains unidentified.

Generation of TCR cDNA used 5'RACE template switching (which added a universal primer site and UMIs). Via MiXCR, TCRdb re-called the 5' RACE reads, giving one row per CDR3 protein. The data contain 450,000 to 550,000 distinct CDR3 sequences, 20% to 25% of them singletons. The chain uses TRBV28 and TRBJ1-1; D unresolved. The sequenced sample was PBMCs, obtained approximately 22 days after the first yellow fever vaccination. The TCR originated in a man between 18 and 35 years old who received the YFV17D yellow fever vaccine. The CDR3 DNA follows: TGTGCCAGCAGTTCAGGTGAGGGTTCCTACGCAAAAGCTTTCTTT. It encodes CASSSGEGSYAKAFF.